This TCR beta chain was documented in a study of blood T cell repertoires in COVID-19. Overall study context: The United States, Italy and Spain were the sources of the acute and convalescent COVID-19 samples.

How the authors handled the data: Nucleated cell number was recorded as an estimate derived from reference gene primer amplification. Only in-frame clones appear in the TCRdb table, and some are missing; sequencing was by immunoSEQ multiplex PCR. V and J calls and clone size are copied from that table; D and trimming were computed from the DNA. The table records about 270,000 clones, more than 80% of them present only once. Trimming stripped 0 bases from V and 4 bases from J, with 7 bases between. Germline CDR1 SGHVS, CDR2 FNYEAQ. The CDR3 runs to 14 residues. In assigning cohorts, the study relied on participant-reported clinical history. Cohort 3 recovered donors had two negative PCRs, clearance, or symptom resolution.

The chain couples TRBV7-6 to TRBJ1-5; D remains ambiguous. Sequenced material: PBMCs or T cells enriched from blood (not recorded which). This TCR was recovered from a woman in her late teens or twenties who had recovered from COVID-19. CDR3 coding DNA: TGTGCCAGCAGCTTAGCCCCGTTTAATCAGCCCCAGCATTTT. This translates into CASSLAPFNQPQHF.